These 22 T cell receptor beta chains originate from one sample sequenced in a study of regulatory T cells in long-lasting Graves disease. Construction of TCR beta libraries relied on iRepertoire HTBI primers and on Arm-PCR targeting CDR3 regions. TCRdb re-called the multiplex PCR reads with MiXCR, one entry per CDR3 protein. The sample holds roughly 400,000 distinct CDR3 sequences, about 15% seen once. Time point indicated: newly diagnosed GD, antithyroid drugs for less than 3 months. Scientists built the TCR library using RNA that was extracted from PBMCs. This sample was shared with a second study, whose subject was T cells in Graves' hyperthyroidism and ophthalmopathy.

The sample was peripheral blood mononuclear cells (PBMCs), taken at new diagnosis, from a patient treated with antithyroid drugs. The receptors were sampled from a woman between 35 and 50 years old with Graves disease.

This clonotype was detected many times. This rearrangement joins TRBV6-2 or TRBV6-3 to TRBJ2-3, with D hard to call. With 5 bases removed from V and 4 bases from J, the gap between germline ends came to 16 bases. CDR1 is MNHEY and CDR2 is SVGEGT in the germline V gene. This CDR3 comprises 15 residues. Here the CDR3 DNA reads TGTGCCAGCAGTGAAGCCCTATTAGGCGCAGATACGCAGTATTTT. Its translation: CASSEALLGADTQYF.

This clonotype has a count of ten or more. The V call is TRBV28, the J call TRBJ2-7; possibly TRBD1 for D (5 bases). Germline CDR1 is MDHEN and CDR2 is SYDVKM. Trimming stripped 6 bases from V and 7 bases from J, with 28 bases between. The CDR3 loop spans 17 amino acids. The CDR3 protein is CASSQDGTVRNYREQYF. The CDR3 bases are TGTGCCAGCAGCCAAGACGGCACAGTACGTAACTACAGGGAGCAGTACTTC.

This clonotype has ten or more counts. V gene TRBV10-3 combines with J gene TRBJ1-1, with D unresolved. Looked up from germline, CDR1 is ENHRY and CDR2 is SYGVKD. The ends were cut back, 0 bases at V and 4 bases at J, with 6 bases in the middle. The CDR3 length is 13 residues. CDR3 sequence (DNA): TGTGCCATCAGTGAGTCGACGATCACTGAAGCTTTCTTT. Translated: CAISESTITEAFF.

This clonotype has ten or more counts. This sequence joins TRBV7-2 and TRBJ1-6; TRBD1 agrees at 8 bases. The CDR3 consists of 14 residues. Looked up from germline, CDR1 is SGHTA and CDR2 is FQGNSA. J lost 9 bases, V lost 8 bases, and 9 bases had no gene match. The CDR3: CASLQGGKGSPLHF. The CDR3 coding sequence is TGTGCCAGCCTACAGGGGGGAAAGGGTTCACCCCTCCACTTT.

This clonotype was detected ten times or more. The chain couples TRBV10-3 to TRBJ1-1, with D maybe TRBD1 (5 bases). Germline-derived CDR1 and CDR2 are ENHRY and SYGVKD. The length of the CDR3 is 14 residues. V was clipped by 5 bases and J by 5 bases, with 15 bases between them. The CDR3 nucleotides are TGTGCCATCAGTTGGACACAGGCGGGGACTGAAGCTTTCTTT. Protein sequence: CAISWTQAGTEAFF.

Only a few counts were recorded for this clonotype. The gene calls are TRBV20-1 and TRBJ1-2, with D possibly TRBD1 on 5 matching bases. Germline V gene data show CDR1 as DFQATT and CDR2 as SNEGSKA (reference sequence). The ends were cut back, 3 bases at V and 6 bases at J, with 14 bases in the middle. This CDR3 region has 13 residues. The CDR3 here is CSARGSGVHGYTF. CDR3 sequence (DNA): TGCAGTGCTAGGGGTTCGGGGGTGCATGGCTACACCTTC.

This clonotype was seen more than once but under ten times. The chain has TRBV11-2 and TRBJ1-1, with 7 positions matching TRBD1. CDR1 SGHAT and CDR2 FQNNGV come from the germline V gene. The trim removed 1 base at V and 1 base at J, leaving 6 bases unmatched. The CDR3 is 16 residues long. CDR3 sequence (DNA): TGTGCCAGCAGCTTAGTTCTGACAGGGAGGAACACTGAAGCTTTCTTT. It is translated as CASSLVLTGRNTEAFF.

Remarks on this clonotype: This may be a read error: a much more frequent sequence differs by one nucleotide. The rearrangement joins TRBV12-3 or TRBV12-4 to TRBJ1-2; 9 nucleotides align to TRBD1. V was clipped by 7 bases and J by 0 bases; unmatched bases: 15. The CDR3 runs to 18 residues. CDR3 loop: CASTRTGAAAKANYGYTF. CDR3 coding DNA: TGTGCCAGCACTCGGACAGGGGCCGCGGCCAAAGCTAACTATGGCTACACCTTC.

This clonotype has more than one count but fewer than ten. For the CDR3, the DNA is TGTGCCAGCAGCGTAGTCGGGGGAGACCAAGAGACCCAGTACTTC. Translated, it gives CASSVVGGDQETQYF. The chain links TRBV9 to TRBJ2-5; maybe TRBD2 (6 bases). This CDR3 is 15 amino acids long. CDR1 is SGDLS, CDR2 YYNGEE, per germline. V lost 0 bases and J 0 bases, leaving 9 bases between the germline ends.

Only one count was recorded for this clonotype. The likely explanation is a read error, given a far larger clone one base away. J is TRBJ2-1 and V is TRBV2; no clear D. Germline values: CDR1 SNHLY, CDR2 FYNNEI. The CDR3 consists of 12 residues. CDR3 sequence reads: CASRADQETQHF. The CDR3 DNA reads as TGTGCCAGCAGGGCAGACCAAGAGACCCAGCACTTC.

This clonotype was observed many times. This sequence joins TRBV30 and TRBJ2-7, with 12 bases aligning to TRBD2. Germline loops: CDR1 GTSNPN, CDR2 SVGIG (reference sequence). This CDR3 comprises 16 residues. Trimming took 0 bases from V and 6 from J; bases not matched to a gene: 9. The CDR3 spells CAWSVTLAGGPFEQYF. The CDR3, as DNA: TGTGCCTGGAGTGTGACGCTAGCGGGAGGGCCGTTCGAGCAGTACTTC.

This clonotype was detected only a few times. J is TRBJ1-5 and V is TRBV9; the D is unclear. V was cut by 3 bases and J by 0 bases, with 10 bases left in between. Looked up from germline, CDR1 is SGDLS and CDR2 is YYNGEE. This CDR3 contains 15 residues. The CDR3 region is CASSADGYSNQPQHF. DNA for the CDR3: TGTGCCAGCAGCGCGGACGGTTATAGCAATCAGCCCCAGCATTTT.

This clonotype came up a few times. This sequence joins TRBV10-3 and TRBJ1-2; no definite D call. Per the germline V gene, CDR1 is ENHRY and CDR2 is SYGVKD. Trimming removed 3 bases at V and 2 bases at J, with 4 bases between. This CDR3 is built from 12 residues. This chain's CDR3 is CAISDGNYGYTF. The DNA for the CDR3 is TGTGCCATCAGTGATGGGAACTATGGCTACACCTTC.

The rearrangement uses TRBV5-6 and TRBJ2-3; D is unclear. Trimming removed 4 bases from V and 4 bases from J, with 16 bases in between. CDR1 and CDR2 (germline): SGHDT, YYEEEE. This CDR3 has 15 residues. The CDR3 DNA reads TGTGCCAGCAGCCATTCTCAGAGAGGTGCAGATACGCAGTATTTT. As protein: CASSHSQRGADTQYF.

Here the CDR3 DNA reads TGTGCCAGCAGTGATGGCCTGCTGGGAGGGGCCACAGATACGCAGTATTTT. This gives the protein CASSDGLLGGATDTQYF. The V and J genes are TRBV6-1 and TRBJ2-3, with 7 bases fitting TRBD2. The J segment lost 2 bases and the V segment lost 3 bases, leaving 11 bases of the junction unmatched. This CDR3 spans 17 amino acids. CDR1 and CDR2 (germline): MNHNS, SASEGT.

This clonotype was seen a few times. The genes are TRBV24-1 and TRBJ2-3, with D maybe TRBD2 (5 bases). CDR3 length: 15 amino acids. The germline V gene encodes CDR1 KGHDR and CDR2 SFDVKD. Trimming removed 3 bases from V and 1 base from J, with 10 bases in between. The CDR3 here is CATSDPGRGTDTQYF. The CDR3 region has the DNA TGTGCCACCAGTGATCCCGGGCGGGGCACAGATACGCAGTATTTT.

This clonotype was observed at least ten times. The chain has TRBV20-1 and TRBJ2-5; 8 bases line up with TRBD1. The CDR3 has 14 residues. Germline-derived CDR1 and CDR2 are DFQATT and SNEGSKA (reference sequence). The V and J ends lost 2 bases and 1 base, in that order; junction bases with no gene match: 3. The CDR3 reads CSARRTGTQETQYF. The CDR3 coding sequence is TGCAGTGCTAGAAGGACAGGGACCCAAGAGACCCAGTACTTC.

This sequence joins TRBV18 and TRBJ2-7, with 10 bases that match TRBD2. The germline V gene has CDR1 KGHSH and CDR2 LQKENI. Trimming removed 3 bases from V and 1 base from J; junction bases left unmatched: 15. There are 19 residues in the CDR3. For the CDR3, the DNA is TGTGCCAGCTCACCGGGGGGACGGCGAACTAGCGGGATTTCCTACGAGCAGTACTTC. It yields the protein CASSPGGRRTSGISYEQYF.

This clonotype was observed a few times. This sequence joins TRBV20-1 and TRBJ2-7, with 13 positions matching TRBD2. CDR3 length: 14 residues. In germline, CDR1 is DFQATT, CDR2 SNEGSKA (reference sequence). J gave up 2 bases and V 3 bases, and 1 base lay outside the gene matches. CDR3 amino acids: CSARTSGRPYEQYF. In nucleotides, the CDR3 is TGCAGTGCTAGGACTAGCGGGAGGCCCTACGAGCAGTACTTC.

This clonotype showed up many times. The chain recombines TRBV28 with TRBJ2-7, with 7 bases that match TRBD2. J gave up 0 bases and V 2 bases, and 4 bases lay outside the gene matches. From germline, CDR1 is MDHEN and CDR2 SYDVKM. CDR3 length: 15 residues. The DNA of the CDR3 is TGTGCCAGCAGTTTAGCCAGCGGGGACTCCTACGAGCAGTACTTC. Its translation: CASSLASGDSYEQYF.

This clonotype was counted ten times or more. The chain recombines TRBV5-1 with TRBJ2-3, with TRBD2 identical over 14 bases. V dropped 5 bases and J dropped 0; count of bases not matched to a gene: 8. Per germline, CDR1 SGHRS and CDR2 YFSETQ. The CDR3 contains 18 residues. Here the CDR3 reads CASSKGTSGSPSTDTQYF. The CDR3 nucleotides are TGCGCCAGCAGTAAAGGGACTAGCGGGAGCCCAAGCACAGATACGCAGTATTTT.

This clonotype was counted only a few times. The chain couples TRBV7-2 to TRBJ1-1; 7 nucleotides line up with TRBD1. V was pared by 5 bases and J by 4 bases, with 13 bases of the junction left unmatched. CDR1 and CDR2 (germline): SGHTA, FQGNSA. CDR3 length: 16 amino acids. The CDR3 is CASSRLRDSELTEAFF. Written as DNA, the CDR3 is TGTGCCAGCAGCCGACTCCGGGACAGTGAGCTCACTGAAGCTTTCTTT.